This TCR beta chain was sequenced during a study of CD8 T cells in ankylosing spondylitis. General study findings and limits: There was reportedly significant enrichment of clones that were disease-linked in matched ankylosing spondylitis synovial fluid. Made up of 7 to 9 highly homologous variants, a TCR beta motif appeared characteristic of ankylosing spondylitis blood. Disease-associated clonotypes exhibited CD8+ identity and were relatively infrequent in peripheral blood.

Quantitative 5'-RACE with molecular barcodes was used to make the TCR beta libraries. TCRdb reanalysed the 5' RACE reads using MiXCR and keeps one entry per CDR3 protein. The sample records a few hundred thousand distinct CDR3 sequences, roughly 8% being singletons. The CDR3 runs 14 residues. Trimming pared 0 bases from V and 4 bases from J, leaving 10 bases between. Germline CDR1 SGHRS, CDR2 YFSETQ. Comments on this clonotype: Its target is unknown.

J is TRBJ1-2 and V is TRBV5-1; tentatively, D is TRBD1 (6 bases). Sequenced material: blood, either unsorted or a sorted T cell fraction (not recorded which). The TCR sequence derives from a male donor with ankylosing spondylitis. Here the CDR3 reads CASSLGRDTYGYTF. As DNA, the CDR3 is TGCGCCAGCAGCTTGGGCCGGGACACCTATGGCTACACCTTC.